These T cell receptor beta chains were read from a single sample in a study of T cells in localized non-small cell lung cancer. Libraries were prepared by immunoSEQ multiplex PCR; TCRdb keeps only in-frame clonotypes and omits some of them. The data hold tens of thousands of clones, with roughly nine tenths observed a single time. The sequences come from peripheral blood, collected before any cancer treatment. These receptors came from a woman aged 40-69 years with stage I lung adenocarcinoma. The CDR3 runs from the conserved cysteine through the conserved F or W. A D gene is named only where the DNA matches it firmly. Part of the rows lack a size; the others show once, few, many or a class for expanded clones.

J gene	V gene	D gene	clone size	CDR3 DNA	CDR3 protein
TRBJ2-2	TRBV29-1	-	-	TGCAGCGTTGAAGTCTACCCCCGGGCCGGGGAGCTGTTTTTT	CSVEVYPRAGELFF
TRBJ2-7	TRBV11-2	TRBD1	-	TGTGCCAGCAGCACCGGGGGGACAGGGGCTCTGCAGTACTTC	CASSTGGTGALQYF
TRBJ2-1	TRBV18	-	-	TGTGCCAGCTCACCACAGAGCGGAGAGCAGTTCTTC	CASSPQSGEQFF
TRBJ1-3	TRBV5-6	-	-	TGTGCCAGCATCAGCGGAAGGACCTCTGGAAACACCATATATTTT	CASISGRTSGNTIYF
TRBJ2-3	TRBV4-3	-	-	TGCGCCAGCAGCCAAGCCGATACCACAGATACGCAGTATTTT	CASSQADTTDTQYF
TRBJ2-1	TRBV7-2	-	-	TGTGCCAGCAGCGTTGACTCAAACGGCTACAATGAGCAGTTCTTC	CASSVDSNGYNEQFF
TRBJ1-5	TRBV11-3	-	-	TGTGCCAGCAGCTTAGAACGGAATCAGCCCCAGCATTTT	CASSLERNQPQHF
TRBJ2-3	TRBV20-1	-	-	TGCAGTGCTGATCTAGGAGATACGCAGTATTTT	CSADLGDTQYF
TRBJ2-7	TRBV5-1	TRBD2	-	TGCGCCAGCAGCGTCCTGACTAGCGGGACGTACGAGCAGTACTTC	CASSVLTSGTYEQYF
TRBJ2-1	TRBV7-2	-	-	TGTGCCAGCAGCTTCAGTAAAGGCTCCTACAATGAGCAGTTCTTC	CASSFSKGSYNEQFF
TRBJ1-2	TRBV19	-	-	TGTGCCAGTAGTATAGCGGCCAGATCCTTTGCTAACTATGGCTACACCTTC	CASSIAARSFANYGYTF
TRBJ1-5	TRBV30	-	-	TGTGCCTGGAGTGTACACGGGCAGCCCCAGCATTTT	CAWSVHGQPQHF
TRBJ2-3	TRBV19	TRBD2	-	TGTGCCAGTAGTACAGTAGCGGGAGGCCCAACAGATACGCAGTATTTT	CASSTVAGGPTDTQYF
TRBJ1-1	TRBV29-1	-	few	TGCAGCGCCGGAGACGCTGAAGCTTTCTTT	CSAGDAEAFF
TRBJ1-1	TRBV7-2	TRBD1	-	TGTGCCAGCAGCTTAGCTGCGGACAGGCGTGAAGCTTTCTTT	CASSLAADRREAFF
TRBJ2-7	TRBV27	-	-	TGTGCCAGCAGTTGGACCCCTCTTGACGAGCAGTACTTC	CASSWTPLDEQYF
TRBJ2-3	TRBV18	TRBD2	-	TGTGCCAGCGCGGGGGACCGAGCGCAGTATTTT	CASAGDRAQYF
TRBJ1-1	TRBV5-4	-	-	TGTGCCAGCAGCTTGGATCTTAGGGGTAACACTGAAGCTTTCTTT	CASSLDLRGNTEAFF